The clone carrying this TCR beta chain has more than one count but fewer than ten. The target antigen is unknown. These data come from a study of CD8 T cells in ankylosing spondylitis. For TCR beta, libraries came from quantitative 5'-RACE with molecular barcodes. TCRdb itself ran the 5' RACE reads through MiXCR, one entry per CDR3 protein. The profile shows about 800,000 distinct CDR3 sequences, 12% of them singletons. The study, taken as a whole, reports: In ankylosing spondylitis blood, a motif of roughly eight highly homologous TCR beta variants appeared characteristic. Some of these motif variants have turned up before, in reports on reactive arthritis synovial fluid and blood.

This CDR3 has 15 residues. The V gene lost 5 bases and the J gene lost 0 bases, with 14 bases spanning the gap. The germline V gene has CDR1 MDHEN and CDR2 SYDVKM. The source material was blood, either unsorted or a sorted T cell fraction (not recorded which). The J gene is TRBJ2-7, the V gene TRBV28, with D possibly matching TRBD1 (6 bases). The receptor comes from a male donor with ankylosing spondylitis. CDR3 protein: CASSLQGSFSYEQYF. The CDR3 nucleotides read TGTGCCAGCAGTCTACAGGGTTCCTTCTCCTACGAGCAGTACTTC.